This TCR beta chain was retrieved from a study of cytomegalovirus exposure and HLA in healthy donors. Regarding the study as a whole: Being productive about 90% or about 30% of the time was typical of most TCR beta V segments in an earlier analysis.

Germline V gives CDR1 SGHRS, CDR2 YFSETQ. The CDR3 sequence is 13 residues long. Every donor was a healthy person donating bone marrow. About this clone: What it recognizes is unknown. At one end the junction does not follow the germline gene, possibly because of a read error.

This PCR relied on a set of 60 Vbeta primers and 13 Jbeta primers. Per the original methods: In a later analysis, around 87 million unique TCR beta chains included roughly 11 million shared by two or more donors. Repertoires were generated with immunoSEQ multiplex PCR, while TCRdb's copy carries only in-frame clones and drops some. V, J and clone size were drawn from that table, and D and trimming were deduced from the DNA. The sample shows 90,000 to 150,000 clones, 74% of them seen only once. The sequenced material came from PBMCs. The chain uses TRBV5-1 and TRBJ1-4; D remains unclear. The clonotype comes from a human donor in good health. CDR3 DNA sequence: TGCGCCAGCAGCTTGGACTTGAATAGCAGACGGATTTTT. Translation: CASSLDLNSRRIF.